This TCR beta chain appears in the sequencing data of a study of blood T cell repertoires in COVID-19. Data came from immunoSEQ multiplex PCR; TCRdb stores just in-frame clones and leaves some out. Of more than 150,000 clones listed, 80% are singletons. The study drew participants aged about 18 to 90 years from some 23 US areas. This clonotype was sampled from a man between 60 and 75 years old who had been exposed to COVID-19. What was sequenced was PBMCs or T cells enriched from blood (not recorded which).

DNA for the CDR3: TGTGCCAGCAGCTCCACGGGGAGATCCCACGAGCAGTACTTC. It is translated as CASSSTGRSHEQYF. This rearrangement joins TRBV5-6 to TRBJ2-7; D perhaps matches TRBD2 (5 bases). There are 14 residues in the CDR3. Trimming pared 3 bases from V and 5 bases from J, leaving 15 bases between. Germline V gene data show CDR1 as SGHDT and CDR2 as YYEEEE.